The sample holds a few counts of the clone carrying this TCR beta chain. The same CDR3 arises from other DNA sequences in this sample as well. This sample is part of a study of shared clonotypes between healthy human individuals. In the sorted-subset replicate PCRs, 200 ng DNA, 29,000 or so T cell genomes, was used. Using immunoSEQ multiplex PCR, the repertoire was profiled, and TCRdb retains in-frame clones only, with some absent. The table lists approximately 980,000 clones, over 75% of them singletons. The sample taken for sequencing was memory CD4+ T cells sorted from blood. Subset reported: CD45RA-negative fraction. This TCR was recovered from a man aged 18 to 30 in good health.

This CDR3 reads CASSTGQTYEQYF. In DNA form, the CDR3 reads TGTGCCAGTAGTACCGGACAAACCTACGAGCAGTACTTC. This chain uses TRBV19 with TRBJ2-7, with a tentative D call TRBD1 (5 bases). The germline CDR1 and CDR2 sequences are LNHDA and SQIVND (reference sequence). V lost 4 bases to trimming and J lost 2 bases, with 9 bases between them. The CDR3 spans 13 residues.